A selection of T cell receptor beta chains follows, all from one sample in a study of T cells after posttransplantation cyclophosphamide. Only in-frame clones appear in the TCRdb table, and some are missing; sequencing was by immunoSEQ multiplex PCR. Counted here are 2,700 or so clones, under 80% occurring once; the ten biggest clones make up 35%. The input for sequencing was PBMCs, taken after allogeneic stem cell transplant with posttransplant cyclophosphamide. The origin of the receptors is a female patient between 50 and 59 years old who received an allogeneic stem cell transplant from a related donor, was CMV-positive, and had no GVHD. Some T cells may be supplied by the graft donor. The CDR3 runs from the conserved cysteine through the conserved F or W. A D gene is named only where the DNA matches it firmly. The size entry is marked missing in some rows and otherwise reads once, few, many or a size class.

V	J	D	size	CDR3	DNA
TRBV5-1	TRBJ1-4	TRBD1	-	CASSATSGTGNEKLFF	TGCGCCAGCAGCGCTACCTCCGGGACAGGGAATGAAAAACTGTTTTTT
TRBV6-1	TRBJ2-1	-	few	CASSEALESEQFF	TGTGCCAGCAGTGAAGCTCTAGAATCTGAGCAGTTCTTC
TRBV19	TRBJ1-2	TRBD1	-	CASSIPRGTYFYGYTF	TGTGCCAGTAGTATCCCCAGGGGGACATATTTCTATGGCTACACCTTC
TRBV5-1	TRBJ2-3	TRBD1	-	CASSFPPGGSTDTQYF	TGCGCCAGCAGCTTTCCCCCAGGGGGCTCCACAGATACGCAGTATTTT
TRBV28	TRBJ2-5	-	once	CASSTPGQQETQYF	TGTGCCAGCAGTACTCCGGGACAACAAGAGACCCAGTACTTC
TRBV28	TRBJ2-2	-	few	CASSPGSRGGGGELFF	TGTGCCAGCAGTCCGGGCAGCCGAGGGGGGGGCGGGGAGCTGTTTTTT
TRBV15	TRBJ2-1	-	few	CATSRAGGQRGYNEQFF	TGTGCCACCAGCAGAGCCGGGGGCCAGCGGGGATACAATGAGCAGTTCTTC
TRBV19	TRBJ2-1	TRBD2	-	CASSLLAGSNNEQFF	TGTGCCAGTAGTCTTCTAGCGGGCAGCAACAATGAGCAGTTCTTC
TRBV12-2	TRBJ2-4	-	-	CASRLVTGLAKNIQYF	TGTGCAAGTCGCTTAGTAACAGGGCTAGCCAAAAACATTCAGTACTTC
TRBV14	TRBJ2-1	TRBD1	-	CASSPGQGYNEQFF	TGTGCCAGCAGCCCGGGACAGGGGTACAATGAGCAGTTCTTC
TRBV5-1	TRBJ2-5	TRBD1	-	CASRTGQGYQETQYF	TGCGCCAGCAGGACGGGACAGGGGTACCAAGAGACCCAGTACTTC
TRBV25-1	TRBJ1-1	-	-	CASRWGHTEAFF	TGTGCCAGCAGGTGGGGCCACACTGAAGCTTTCTTT
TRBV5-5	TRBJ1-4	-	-	CASSLAGGVGGEKLFF	TGTGCCAGCAGCCTGGCCGGAGGGGTAGGAGGTGAAAAACTGTTTTTT
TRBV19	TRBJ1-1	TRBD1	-	CASLSWTGRSEAFF	TGTGCCAGTCTCTCCTGGACAGGGCGCTCTGAAGCTTTCTTT
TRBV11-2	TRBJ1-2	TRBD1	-	CASSLVLGQGSGGYTF	TGTGCCAGCAGCTTAGTTCTGGGACAGGGGTCCGGTGGCTACACCTTC
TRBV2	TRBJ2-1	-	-	CASSPWVGVQVNEQFF	TGTGCCAGCAGCCCATGGGTAGGGGTTCAGGTCAATGAGCAGTTCTTC
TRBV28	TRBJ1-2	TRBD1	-	CASRSPRDREYGYTF	TGTGCCAGCAGATCCCCCCGGGACAGGGAATATGGCTACACCTTC
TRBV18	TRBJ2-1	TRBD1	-	CASSPTTGSGDEQFF	TGTGCCAGCTCACCGACGACAGGGTCAGGGGATGAGCAGTTCTTC
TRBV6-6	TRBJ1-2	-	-	CASSYRDKQYGYTF	TGTGCCAGCAGTTACCGGGACAAGCAATATGGCTACACCTTC
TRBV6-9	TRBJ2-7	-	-	CASSDTAQGYEQYF	TGTGCCAGCAGTGATACAGCCCAGGGCTACGAGCAGTACTTC
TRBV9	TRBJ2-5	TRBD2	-	CASSPTDYRLAGGQTQYF	TGTGCCAGCAGCCCAACAGATTACAGACTAGCGGGAGGACAGACCCAGTACTTC
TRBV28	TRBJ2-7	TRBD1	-	CASISGQGGSYEQYF	TGTGCCAGCATTTCAGGACAGGGAGGTTCCTACGAGCAGTACTTC
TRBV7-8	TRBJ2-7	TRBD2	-	CASSQSGGTYEQYF	TGTGCCAGCAGCCAGAGCGGGGGGACCTACGAGCAGTACTTC
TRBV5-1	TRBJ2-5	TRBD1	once	CASSVPGQGETQYF	TGCGCCAGCAGCGTACCGGGACAGGGGGAGACCCAGTACTTC
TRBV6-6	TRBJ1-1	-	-	CASSPRTGSTEAFF	TGTGCCAGCAGCCCCCGGACGGGGAGCACTGAAGCTTTCTTT
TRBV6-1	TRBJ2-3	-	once	CASTPSGDTQYF	TGTGCCAGCACCCCGAGCGGCGATACGCAGTATTTT
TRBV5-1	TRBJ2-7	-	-	CASSPGGAGYEQYF	TGCGCCAGCAGCCCGGGCGGGGCGGGTTACGAGCAGTACTTC
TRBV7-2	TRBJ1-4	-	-	CASSFGRGNEKLFF	TGTGCCAGCAGCTTCGGCAGGGGTAATGAAAAACTGTTTTTT
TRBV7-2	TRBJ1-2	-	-	CASSLEEQGDYGYTF	TGTGCCAGCAGCCTAGAGGAACAGGGTGACTATGGCTACACCTTC
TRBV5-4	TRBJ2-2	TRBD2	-	CASSLASGGLNTGELFF	TGTGCCAGCAGCTTGGCTAGCGGGGGCCTGAACACCGGGGAGCTGTTTTTT
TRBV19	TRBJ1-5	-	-	CATAGAVGQPQHF	TGTGCCACTGCAGGCGCTGTGGGTCAGCCCCAGCATTTT
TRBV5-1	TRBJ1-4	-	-	CASSLRTDEKLFF	TGCGCCAGCAGCTTGCGGACTGACGAAAAACTGTTTTTT
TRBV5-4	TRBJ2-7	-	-	CASSLPPGEKSYEQYF	TGTGCCAGCAGCTTGCCCCCGGGGGAGAAGAGCTACGAGCAGTACTTC
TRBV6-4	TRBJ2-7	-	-	CASSAGTRGYEQYF	TGTGCCAGCAGCGCCGGGACAAGAGGCTACGAGCAGTACTTC
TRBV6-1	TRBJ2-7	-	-	CASISPVYEQYF	TGTGCCAGCATAAGTCCGGTCTACGAGCAGTACTTC
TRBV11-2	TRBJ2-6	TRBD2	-	CASSLEGGAGANVLTF	TGTGCCAGCAGCTTAGAGGGGGGGGCTGGGGCCAACGTCCTGACTTTC
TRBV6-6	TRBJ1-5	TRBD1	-	CASRSTGGGNQPQHF	TGTGCCAGCAGATCGACAGGGGGAGGAAATCAGCCCCAGCATTTT
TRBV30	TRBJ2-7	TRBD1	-	CAWSPGQGEQYF	TGTGCCTGGAGCCCCGGACAGGGCGAGCAGTACTTC
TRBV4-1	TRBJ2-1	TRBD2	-	CASSPPGLAGGAGNEQFF	TGCGCCAGCAGCCCTCCGGGACTAGCGGGGGGGGCGGGCAATGAGCAGTTCTTC
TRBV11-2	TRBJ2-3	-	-	CASTKFERSTSTDTQYF	TGTGCCAGCACCAAATTCGAGCGGTCAACTAGCACAGATACGCAGTATTTT
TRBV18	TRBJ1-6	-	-	CASSPGDPNSPLHF	TGTGCCAGCTCACCAGGAGATCCTAATTCCCCCCTCCACTTT
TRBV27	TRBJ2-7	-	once	CASSFNEQYF	TGTGCCAGCAGTTTCAACGAGCAGTACTTC
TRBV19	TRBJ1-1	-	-	CASSTRQLRTGAEAFF	TGTGCCAGTAGTACCCGACAGTTACGAACTGGGGCTGAAGCTTTCTTT
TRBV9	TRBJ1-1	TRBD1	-	CASSRNPGTVEAFF	TGTGCCAGCAGCCGCAATCCCGGGACAGTTGAAGCTTTCTTT
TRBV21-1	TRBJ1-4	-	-	CASSPTDGDSLGKLFF	TGTGCCAGCAGCCCGACGGACGGGGACTCCCTCGGGAAACTGTTTTTT
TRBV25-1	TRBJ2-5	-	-	CASSDVRVQETQYF	TGTGCCAGCAGTGATGTGAGGGTCCAAGAGACCCAGTACTTC
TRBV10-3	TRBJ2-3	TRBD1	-	CATETGGTDTQYF	TGTGCCACGGAGACAGGGGGGACAGATACGCAGTATTTT
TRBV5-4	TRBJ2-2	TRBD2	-	CASSFEAGARTGELFF	TGTGCCAGCAGCTTTGAAGCGGGAGCGCGTACCGGGGAGCTGTTTTTT
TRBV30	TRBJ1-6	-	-	CAWSTGQDNSPLHF	TGTGCCTGGTCCACAGGGCAAGATAATTCACCCCTCCACTTT
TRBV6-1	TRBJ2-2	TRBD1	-	CASSGTVAGELFF	TGTGCCAGCAGCGGGACAGTCGCCGGGGAGCTGTTTTTT
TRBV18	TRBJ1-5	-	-	CASSPSGGQTPQHF	TGTGCCAGCTCACCGTCGGGAGGACAGACGCCCCAGCATTTT
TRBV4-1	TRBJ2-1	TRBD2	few	CASSQQRGGRNEQFF	TGCGCCAGCAGCCAACAGCGGGGGGGCCGAAATGAGCAGTTCTTC
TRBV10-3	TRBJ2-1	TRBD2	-	CAISLSGTGGDEQFF	TGTGCCATCAGCCTCTCCGGGACGGGGGGGGATGAGCAGTTCTTC
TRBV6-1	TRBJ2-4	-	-	CASSLDYQNIQYF	TGTGCCAGCAGTTTGGACTACCAAAACATTCAGTACTTC
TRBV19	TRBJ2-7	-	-	CASSIGGRSYEQYF	TGTGCCAGTAGTATTGGCGGGCGATCCTACGAGCAGTACTTC